The clone carrying this T cell receptor (beta chain) has just one count. Its antigen remains unknown. Measured with immunoSEQ multiplex PCR; TCRdb has only the in-frame clones, and not every one. The data show approximately 100,000 clones, 93% seen once. This specimen belongs to a study of siplizumab effects on memory and regulatory T cells. Study outcomes and limitations: Of the proliferating CD4+ or CD8+ clones, roughly 80-95% lacked a naive or memory phenotype that could be assigned. Treg origin accounted for an average of 68.8% of mappable alloreactive CD4+ clones with siplizumab and 25% to 30% in controls.

The germline gives CDR1 SGHAT, CDR2 FQNNGV. This CDR3 is built from 15 residues. Trimming shortened V by 5 bases and J by 0 bases, and 11 bases separated the two germline ends. This sequence originates from a human donor in good health. The sample comprised Tregs sorted from blood. The chain is built from TRBV11-2 and TRBJ2-1, with D perhaps TRBD2 (5 bases). CDR3 residues: CASSRRVSSYNEQFF. Here the CDR3 DNA reads TGTGCCAGCAGCCGGCGGGTGAGCTCCTACAATGAGCAGTTCTTC.